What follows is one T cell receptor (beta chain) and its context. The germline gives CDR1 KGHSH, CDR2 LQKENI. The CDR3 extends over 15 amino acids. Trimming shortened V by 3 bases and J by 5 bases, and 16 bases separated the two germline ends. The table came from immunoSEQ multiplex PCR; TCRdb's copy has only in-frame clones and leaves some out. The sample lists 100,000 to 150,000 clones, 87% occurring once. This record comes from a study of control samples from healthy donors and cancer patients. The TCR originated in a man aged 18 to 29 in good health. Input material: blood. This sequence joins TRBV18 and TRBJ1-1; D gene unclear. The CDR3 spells CASSPRADMRTEAFF. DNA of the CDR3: TGTGCCAGCTCACCCCGGGCCGATATGAGGACTGAAGCTTTCTTT.